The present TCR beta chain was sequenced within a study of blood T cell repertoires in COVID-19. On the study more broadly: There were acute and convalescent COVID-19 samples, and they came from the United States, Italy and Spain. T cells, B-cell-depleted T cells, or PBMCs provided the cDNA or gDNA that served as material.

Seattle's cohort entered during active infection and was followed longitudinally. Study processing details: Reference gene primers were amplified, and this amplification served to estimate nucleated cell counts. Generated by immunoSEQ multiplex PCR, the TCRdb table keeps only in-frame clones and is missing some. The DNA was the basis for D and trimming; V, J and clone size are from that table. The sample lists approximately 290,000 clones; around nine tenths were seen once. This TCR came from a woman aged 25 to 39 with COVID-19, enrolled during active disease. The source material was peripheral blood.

The CDR3 nucleotides read TGTGCCAGCAGCTCAGGGGGGACTTACTACGAGCAGTACTTC. It yields the protein CASSSGGTYYEQYF. The V and J genes are TRBV7-8 and TRBJ2-7, with D maybe TRBD1 (7 bases). CDR3 length: 14 amino acids. Trimming cost V 4 bases and J 3 bases, with 13 bases left between them. Germline values: CDR1 SGHVS, CDR2 FQNEAQ.